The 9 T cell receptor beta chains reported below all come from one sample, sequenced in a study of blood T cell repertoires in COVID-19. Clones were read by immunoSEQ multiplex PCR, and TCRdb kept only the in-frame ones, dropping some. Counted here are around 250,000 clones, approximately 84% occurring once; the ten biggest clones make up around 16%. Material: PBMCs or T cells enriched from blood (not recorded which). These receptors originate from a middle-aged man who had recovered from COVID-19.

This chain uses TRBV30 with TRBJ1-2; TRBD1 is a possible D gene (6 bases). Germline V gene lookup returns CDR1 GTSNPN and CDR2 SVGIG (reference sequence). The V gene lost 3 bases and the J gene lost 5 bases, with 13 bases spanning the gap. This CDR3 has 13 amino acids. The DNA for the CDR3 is TGTGCCTGGAGATTGACAGGTTATTATGGCTACACCTTC. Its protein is CAWRLTGYYGYTF.

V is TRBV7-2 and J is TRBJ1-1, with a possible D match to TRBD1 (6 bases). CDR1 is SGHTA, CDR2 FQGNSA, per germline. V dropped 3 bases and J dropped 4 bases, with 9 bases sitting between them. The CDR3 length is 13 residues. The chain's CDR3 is CASSFRGGTEAFF. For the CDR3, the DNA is TGTGCCAGCAGCTTCCGAGGGGGCACTGAAGCTTTCTTT.

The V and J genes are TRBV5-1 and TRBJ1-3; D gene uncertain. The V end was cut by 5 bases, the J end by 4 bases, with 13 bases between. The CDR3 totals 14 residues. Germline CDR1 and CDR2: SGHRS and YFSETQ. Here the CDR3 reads CASSPQVPGNTIYF. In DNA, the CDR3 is TGCGCCAGCAGTCCGCAGGTTCCCGGAAACACCATATATTTT.

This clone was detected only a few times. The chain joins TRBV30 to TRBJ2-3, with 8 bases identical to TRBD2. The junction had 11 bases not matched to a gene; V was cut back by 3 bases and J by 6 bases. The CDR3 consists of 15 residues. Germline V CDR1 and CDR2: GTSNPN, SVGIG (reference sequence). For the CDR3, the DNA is TGTGCCTGGAGCCGGAGCGGGAGCACGGGTGATACGCAGTATTTT. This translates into CAWSRSGSTGDTQYF.

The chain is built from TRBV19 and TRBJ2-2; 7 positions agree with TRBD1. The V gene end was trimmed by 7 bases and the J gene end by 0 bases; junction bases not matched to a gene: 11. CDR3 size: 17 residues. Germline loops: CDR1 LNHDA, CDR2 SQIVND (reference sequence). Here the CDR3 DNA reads TGTGCCAGTATAGGGTTACGGACAGGTTCGAACACCGGGGAGCTGTTTTTT. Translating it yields CASIGLRTGSNTGELFF. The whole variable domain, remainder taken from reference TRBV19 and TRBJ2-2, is DGGITQSPKYLFRKEGQNVTLSCEQNLNHDAMYWYRQDPGQGLRLIYYSQIVNDFQKGDIAEGYSVSREKKESFPLTVTSAQKNPTAFYLCASIGLRTGSNTGELFFGEGSRLTVL.

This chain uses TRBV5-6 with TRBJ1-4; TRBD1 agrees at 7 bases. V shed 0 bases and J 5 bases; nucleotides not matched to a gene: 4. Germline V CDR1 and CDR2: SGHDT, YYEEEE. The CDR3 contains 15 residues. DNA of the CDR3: TGTGCCAGCAGCTTGGTGACAGGGCAAAATGAAAAACTGTTTTTT. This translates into CASSLVTGQNEKLFF.

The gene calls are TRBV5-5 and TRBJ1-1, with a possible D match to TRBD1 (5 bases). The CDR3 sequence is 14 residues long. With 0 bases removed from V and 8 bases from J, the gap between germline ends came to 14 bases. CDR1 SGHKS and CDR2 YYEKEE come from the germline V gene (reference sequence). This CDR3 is CASSLGYTKGEAFF. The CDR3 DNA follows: TGTGCCAGCAGCTTGGGTTATACCAAGGGGGAAGCTTTCTTT.

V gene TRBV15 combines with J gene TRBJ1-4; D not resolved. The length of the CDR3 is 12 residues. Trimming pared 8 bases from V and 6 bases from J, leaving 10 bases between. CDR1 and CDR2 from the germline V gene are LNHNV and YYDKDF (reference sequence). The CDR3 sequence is CATGEGYEKLFF. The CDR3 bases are TGTGCCACCGGTGAGGGTTATGAAAAACTGTTTTTT.

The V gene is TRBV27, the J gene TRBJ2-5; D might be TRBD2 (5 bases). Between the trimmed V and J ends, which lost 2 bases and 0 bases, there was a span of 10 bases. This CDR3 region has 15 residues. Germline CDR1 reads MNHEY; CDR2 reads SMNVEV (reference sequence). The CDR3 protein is CASSLVGDYQETQYF. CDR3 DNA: TGTGCCAGCAGTTTAGTGGGAGACTACCAAGAGACCCAGTACTTC.